This TCR beta chain was obtained from a study of persistence of HIV-infected CD4 T cells (TCRdb year 2020). Describing the broader study: The median time participants had been on suppressive ART was 8 to 9 years. Peripheral blood samples of up to 180 mL were taken at multiple time points, with the exception of a couple of participants who underwent leukapheresis at a single time point. Anti-CD3/anti-CD28 stimulation activated a higher proportion of cells, with a lower memory fraction, than antigen stimulation. TCRbeta sequencing assessed the clonality of all cells in each sorted population, while proviral sequencing assessed the clonality of infected cells. In the cross-participant TCR cluster analysis, eight or nine participants were included for CMV and roughly 7 participants were included for Gag. CMV- and HIV-1 Gag-responding CD4+ T cells were isolated from ART-treated individuals so that antigen-driven clonal expansion of HIV-1-infected cells could be examined. Summary of the overall study and its limitations: Few individuals were included in the study, and only a limited range of antigens was tested. A correlation was observed between TCR oligoclonality and proviral oligoclonality within the same sorted populations. Bulk TCR analyses could not be limited to the rare CMV-responding cells that actually contained HIV-1 proviruses. Antigen-responding cells were enriched for degenerate expanded CDR3beta sequences, which suggests convergent selection of CD4+ responses to CMV and Gag. Significantly lower TCRbeta richness was observed in CMV- and Gag-responding cells than in anti-CD3/anti-CD28-responding cells, and higher oligoclonality was observed in CMV-responding cells than in CD3/CD28-stimulated and Gag-responding cells.

CDR1 and CDR2 (SGHRS, YFSETQ) derive from the germline V gene. V sheds 1 base and J sheds 8 bases, leaving 10 bases between their ends. CDR3 length: 14 amino acids, cysteine to phenylalanine. Just the 42-base CDR3 DNA is kept, in frame starting at base 1. The immunoSEQ hsTCRB assay version 4 in survey mode was used to sequence TCRbeta repertoires from genomic DNA. Genomic DNA was diluted to about 9 ng/uL, and up to 1 ug per sample was used for TCRbeta sequencing. The published analysis was carried out like this. Analysis of the TCRbeta data was done in ImmunoSeq Analyzer 3.0, and diversity was computed on productive nucleotide rearrangements. The improved Chao index was used to estimate lower-bound TCR diversity, and the Gini coefficient was used to estimate clonality using the Immunarch R package. Different nucleotide rearrangements encoding the same CDR3beta amino acid sequence were counted as distinct clonotypes. TCRbeta sequences significantly enriched in antigen-responding cells relative to anti-CD3/anti-CD28-activated cells were identified by differential abundance analysis. TCRs were clustered by predicted peptide-MHC specificity with GLIPH2, both within individual participants and across merged participant data sets. TCRdb limited this immuneACCESS table to in-frame rearrangements with V and J called. A share of clones is missing; checked studies link under half to unresolved V genes, and the rest is unexplained. V and J calls and clone size come straight from that table; D and trimming were deduced from the DNA. This sample is represented by about 45,000 clones; roughly 90% of them were singletons. The ten largest clones capture around 0.47% of the sample.

The treatment or condition label corresponds to: suppressive antiretroviral therapy. Cells were stimulated with anti-CD3/anti-CD28 magnetic beads as a nonspecific positive control representing the CD4+ T cell repertoire. Sorting of responding CD4+ T cells was based on upregulation of both CD40 ligand and CD69. Participants were HIV-1-infected adults who started suppressive ART during chronic infection. For at least 4 years, participants had undetectable plasma HIV-1 RNA, below 50 copies/mL. To be included, participants needed a CD4+ T cell count above 400 cells/uL and a positive CMV serology. Before stimulation, PBMCs were isolated using density centrifugation and then depleted of CD8+ T cells. For approximately 18 hours, the CD8-depleted PBMCs were stimulated with anti-CD28/CD49d costimulation, a CD40-blocking antibody, and enfuvirtide to prevent new infections. Cell sorting was performed on a Beckman Coulter MoFlo Legacy or XDP sorter, and dead cells were excluded with propidium iodide. Genomic DNA was extracted with the QIAamp DNA Mini Kit for samples above one million cells, otherwise with the Quick-DNA Microprep Kit.

Regarding this clone: What antigen it recognizes has not been identified. No much larger clonotype is one base removed from it; base qualities were not supplied.

The sample in question was CD4+ T cells sorted from PBMCs after 18-hour stimulation, obtained from a patient who received antiretroviral therapy. The cell subset or site tag for this specimen amounts to: CD40L+CD69+ CD4 T cells responding to anti-CD3/anti-CD28 beads, representing the overall repertoire. The sequence is built from TRBV5-1 and TRBJ1-6, with no confident D gene call. This TCR was recovered from an adult woman with HIV who was CMV-seropositive. The DNA sequence follows: TGCGCCAGCAGCTTGAAACCTGGGGATTCACCCCTCCACTTT. Translated, it reads CASSLKPGDSPLHF.